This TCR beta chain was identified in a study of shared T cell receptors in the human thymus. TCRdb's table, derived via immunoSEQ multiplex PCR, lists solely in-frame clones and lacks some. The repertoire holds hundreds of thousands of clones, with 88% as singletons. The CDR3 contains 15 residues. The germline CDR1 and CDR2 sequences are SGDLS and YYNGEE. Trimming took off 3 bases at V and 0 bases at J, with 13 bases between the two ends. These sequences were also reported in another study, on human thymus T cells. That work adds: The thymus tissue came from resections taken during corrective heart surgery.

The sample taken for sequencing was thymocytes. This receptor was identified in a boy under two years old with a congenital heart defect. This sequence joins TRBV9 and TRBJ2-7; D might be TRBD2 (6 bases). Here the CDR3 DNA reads TGTGCCAGCAGCGCCTTAGCGGACCCCTCCTACGAGCAGTACTTC. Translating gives CASSALADPSYEQYF.